This T cell receptor beta chain derives from a study of breast tumors, draining lymph nodes, adjacent tissues. Broader study findings: Data fit most tumor T cells coming from lymph node, expanding in tumor. Luminal-like breast cancer showed significantly greater tumor-nontumor repertoire similarity than basal-like breast cancer did. Data only fit, rather than demonstrated, lymph node origin of most tumor T cells. Tumor TCR diversity was below lymph nodes but above nontumor tissue.

On this clonotype: Its antigen is currently unknown.

V shed 6 bases and J shed 5 bases, with 13 bases lying between them. CDR3 size: 13 residues. The V gene's germline CDR1 is SEHNR and CDR2 FQNEAQ (reference sequence). Using its own MiXCR run on the multiplex PCR reads, TCRdb lists one record per CDR3 protein. The sample records 15,000 or so distinct CDR3 sequences, approximately 45% being singletons. The chain links TRBV7-9 to TRBJ2-5; D unresolved. The sequenced material came from tumor-adjacent breast tissue. The sequence derives from a female donor with breast cancer. Some clones in this sample may be carry-over from other donors' samples. CDR3 in DNA: TGTGCCAGCAGTTCGACTCCGGAGGAGACCCAGTACTTC. Translated: CASSSTPEETQYF.